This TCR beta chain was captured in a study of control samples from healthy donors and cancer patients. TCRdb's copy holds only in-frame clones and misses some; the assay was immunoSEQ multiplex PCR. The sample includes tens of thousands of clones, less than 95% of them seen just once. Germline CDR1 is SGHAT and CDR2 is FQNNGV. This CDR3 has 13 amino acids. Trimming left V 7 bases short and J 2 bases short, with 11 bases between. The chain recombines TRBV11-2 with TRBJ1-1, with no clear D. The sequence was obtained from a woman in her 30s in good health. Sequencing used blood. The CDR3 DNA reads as TGTGCCAGCATCGGGAACGGCAACACTGAAGCTTTCTTT. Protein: CASIGNGNTEAFF.